This T cell receptor (beta chain) was sequenced for a study of blood T cell repertoires in COVID-19. Overall study: Specimens from acute and convalescent COVID-19 originated in the United States, Italy and Spain. PBMCs, B-cell-depleted T cells, or T cells provided the cDNA or gDNA that made up the material.

Between the trimmed V and J ends, which lost 6 bases and 0 bases, there was a span of 12 bases. CDR3 length: 15 residues. Per germline, CDR1 SNHLY and CDR2 FYNNEI. Per the original data handling: Reference gene primer amplification gave nucleated cell count estimates. Data came from immunoSEQ multiplex PCR; TCRdb stores just in-frame clones and leaves some out. The V and J calls and the clone size are those of that table, but D and trimming were determined from the DNA. The table includes about 30,000 clones, about 89% detected once. A remark on this clone: Other DNA variants within this sample encode the same CDR3.

The chain carries TRBV2 and TRBJ1-5, with a tentative D call TRBD1 (6 bases). Sequencing was done on a sample of peripheral blood. The TCR comes from a human donor in a cohort sampled during active COVID-19. CDR3 sequence: CASRQGAYSNQPQHF. The CDR3 region has the DNA TGTGCCAGCAGACAGGGAGCCTATAGCAATCAGCCCCAGCATTTT.